This TCR beta chain was found in a study of blood T cell repertoires in COVID-19. The wider study: Italy, Spain and the United States were the sources of the convalescent and acute COVID-19 samples.

TCRdb keeps only in-frame clones here, not all; method: immunoSEQ multiplex PCR. This repertoire shows hundreds of thousands of clones, roughly 84% found once; its top ten account for approximately 4%. Material for sequencing was peripheral blood. The origin of this receptor is a woman older than 75 with acute or convalescent COVID-19.

The CDR3 DNA reads as TGTGCCAGCAGCCAGGGGGACAGGGCAGCGGATGGCTACACCTTC. Residues: CASSQGDRAADGYTF. The chain joins TRBV3-1 (or the pseudogene TRBV3-2) to TRBJ1-2, with 9 positions matching TRBD1. Germline V gene lookup returns CDR1 LGHDT and CDR2 YNNKEL (reference sequence). Losses at the gene ends were 3 bases for V and 6 bases for J; bases not matched to a gene: 8. The CDR3 is 15 amino acids.